Below, 18 T cell receptor beta chains from the same sample are listed, as sequenced in a study of shared clonotypes between healthy human individuals. Sequencing used immunoSEQ multiplex PCR; TCRdb keeps in-frame clones, though not all of them. The data show under 600,000 clones, with roughly 98% seen just once and 0.3% held by the top ten. Only CD45RO-negative cells positively selected for CCR7 counted as naive CD8 cells, so terminally differentiated effector memory CD45RA+ cells were excluded. What was sequenced was naive CD8+ T cells sorted from blood. These receptors all come from a man aged 25-45 years in good health.

The J gene is TRBJ2-2, the V gene TRBV11-2; possibly TRBD2 for D (6 bases). V was trimmed by 6 bases and J by 0 bases, leaving 8 bases between them. CDR3 length: 14 amino acids. Germline V lookup: CDR1 SGHAT, CDR2 FQNNGV. The CDR3 DNA reads as TGTGCCAGCAGTGGGACTCCGAACACCGGGGAGCTGTTTTTT. Translation gives CASSGTPNTGELFF. Full variable domain (rest looked up from reference TRBV11-2 and TRBJ2-2): EAGVAQSPRYKIIEKRQSVAFWCNPISGHATLYWYQQILGQGPKLLIQFQNNGVVDDSQLPKDRFSAERLKGVDSTLKIQPAKLEDSAVYLCASSGTPNTGELFFGEGSRLTVL.

A single count supports this clone. V usage is TRBV15 and J usage is TRBJ2-1, with 7 bases fitting TRBD2. Trimming took 1 base from V and 5 from J; bases not matched to a gene: 2. Per germline, CDR1 LNHNV and CDR2 YYDKDF (reference sequence). CDR3 size: 14 residues. The CDR3 sequence is CATSRVLADNEQFF. The CDR3 bases are TGTGCCACCAGCAGAGTTCTAGCGGACAATGAGCAGTTCTTC. Combining the CDR3 with reference TRBV15 and TRBJ2-1 gives the whole variable domain DAMVIQNPRYQVTQFGKPVTLSCSQTLNHNVMYWYQQKSSQAPKLLFHYYDKDFNNEADTPDNFQSRRPNTSFCFLDIRSPGLGDTAMYLCATSRVLADNEQFFGPGTRLTVL.

The rearrangement uses TRBV15 and TRBJ2-6, with D possibly being TRBD1 or TRBD2 (5 bases each). The V end was cut by 6 bases, the J end by 2 bases, with 20 bases between. Germline V CDR1 and CDR2: LNHNV, YYDKDF (reference sequence). The CDR3 covers 18 residues. CDR3 in DNA: TGTGCCACCAGACGAGGGAACAGGCTTTCGGCTGGGGCCAACGTCCTGACTTTC. The encoded protein is CATRRGNRLSAGANVLTF.

This clone came up once. V gene TRBV7-2 combines with J gene TRBJ2-7; D is perhaps TRBD2 (6 bases). This CDR3 region has 16 residues. The germline V gene has CDR1 SGHTA and CDR2 FQGNSA. V lost 1 base and J lost 2, with 15 bases in between. CDR3 sequence: CASSLEGSGGAYEQYF. The DNA of the CDR3 is TGTGCCAGCAGCTTAGAGGGTAGCGGAGGAGCCTACGAGCAGTACTTC.

The gene calls are TRBV29-1 and TRBJ2-7, with D possibly TRBD2 on 6 matching bases. CDR1 SQVTM and CDR2 ANQGSEA come from the germline V gene. This CDR3 spans 13 amino acids. V was shortened by 4 bases and J by 2 bases, with 12 bases between the two germline ends. In DNA, the CDR3 is TGCAGCGTTGGGGGGGTTAGTCCCTACGAGCAGTACTTC. This sequence encodes CSVGGVSPYEQYF.

This clone showed up just once. This CDR3 reads CASSLSQPPSQETQYF. Written as DNA, the CDR3 is TGCGCCAGCAGCTTGAGTCAGCCACCAAGCCAAGAGACCCAGTACTTC. The chain uses TRBV5-1 and TRBJ2-5; D uncertain. Germline V gene sequence: CDR1 SGHRS, CDR2 YFSETQ. Trimming took 1 base from V and 1 from J, leaving 14 bases between them. The CDR3 is made up of 16 amino acids.

The chain has TRBV29-1 and TRBJ2-7; a weak D match, TRBD1 (5 bases). The CDR3 is 16 amino acids. V was trimmed by 2 bases and J by 4 bases, leaving 21 bases between them. CDR1 is SQVTM, CDR2 ANQGSEA, per germline. Written as DNA, the CDR3 is TGCAGCGTTGAATGGGGCAGCCCTTCCGAAACTTACGAGCAGTACTTC. Protein product: CSVEWGSPSETYEQYF.

The V and J genes are TRBV25-1 and TRBJ2-7; 7 nucleotides match TRBD1. The CDR3 runs 15 residues. V was pared by 3 bases and J by 0 bases, with 5 bases of the junction left unmatched. Germline assignment: CDR1 MGHDK and CDR2 SYGVNS. This chain's CDR3 is CASSDYRGSSYEQYF. The DNA for the CDR3 is TGTGCCAGCAGTGACTACAGGGGTAGCTCCTACGAGCAGTACTTC.

Note on this clone: Other nucleotide sequences in the sample specify the same CDR3. The chain links TRBV7-9 to TRBJ1-1; the D gene is possibly TRBD1 (6 bases). The V end lost 1 base, the J end lost 0 bases, and 9 bases lay between the germline ends. Per the germline V gene, CDR1 is SEHNR and CDR2 is FQNEAQ (reference sequence). This CDR3 contains 15 residues. As DNA, the CDR3 is TGTGCCAGCAGCTTAGAGGGGGTGATGAACACTGAAGCTTTCTTT. It specifies CASSLEGVMNTEAFF.

The CDR3 spells CASSSRFSEETQYF. The CDR3 DNA is TGTGCCAGCAGCTCCCGGTTTAGCGAAGAGACCCAGTACTTC. V and J are TRBV7-9 and TRBJ2-5; tentative D call: TRBD2 (5 bases). The germline gives CDR1 SEHNR, CDR2 FQNEAQ (reference sequence). Between the trimmed V and J ends, which lost 4 bases and 3 bases, there was a span of 12 bases. This CDR3 is built from 14 residues.

The chain recombines TRBV4-1 with TRBJ2-1, with no clear D. Germline V gene sequence: CDR1 MGHRA, CDR2 YSYEKL. This CDR3 comprises 13 residues. Trimming shortened V by 2 bases and J by 12 bases, and 14 bases separated the two germline ends. CDR3: CASSQLIERSQFF. For the CDR3, the DNA is TGCGCCAGCAGCCAACTAATCGAGAGGTCGCAGTTCTTC.

The chain recombines TRBV28 with TRBJ1-5; D unclear. The germline V gene encodes CDR1 MDHEN and CDR2 SYDVKM. The CDR3 is made up of 15 amino acids. Trimming pared 5 bases from V and 0 bases from J, leaving 11 bases between. The DNA for the CDR3 is TGTGCCAGCAGTACTGACAAGTATAGCAATCAGCCCCAGCATTTT. This sequence encodes CASSTDKYSNQPQHF. Drawing the rest from reference TRBV28 and TRBJ1-5, the complete variable domain is DVKVTQSSRYLVKRTGEKVFLECVQDMDHENMFWYRQDPGLGLRLIYFSYDVKMKEKGDIPEGYSVSREKKERFSLILESASTNQTSMYLCASSTDKYSNQPQHFGDGTRLSIL.

The V call is TRBV27, the J call TRBJ2-7; possibly TRBD1 or TRBD2 for D (6 bases each). The V end was cut by 6 bases, the J end by 3 bases, with 18 bases between. This CDR3 comprises 15 residues. Germline CDR1 and CDR2: MNHEY and SMNVEV (reference sequence). CDR3 DNA: TGTGCCAGCAGGTTAGGGGGGACAAATCTCTACGAGCAGTACTTC. Its protein product is CASRLGGTNLYEQYF.

J is TRBJ1-1 and V is TRBV7-9, with unresolved D. Trimming removed 5 bases from V and 5 bases from J, with 9 bases in between. Germline assignment: CDR1 SEHNR and CDR2 FQNEAQ (reference sequence). There are 12 residues in the CDR3. CDR3 in DNA: TGTGCCAGCAGCGGAGATGGAACTGAAGCTTTCTTT. It yields the protein CASSGDGTEAFF.

The V gene is TRBV7-9, the J gene TRBJ2-7; 7 nucleotides match TRBD2. Germline CDR1 SEHNR, CDR2 FQNEAQ (reference sequence). The CDR3 loop spans 14 amino acids. V gave up 3 bases and J gave up 3 bases; unmatched junction bases: 5. The CDR3: CASSFPGGGYEQYF. The DNA for the CDR3 is TGTGCCAGCAGCTTCCCGGGAGGCGGCTACGAGCAGTACTTC.

CDR3 in DNA: TGCAGCGCCCTACTAGCGGGAGGGGATACGCAGTATTTT. Translation: CSALLAGGDTQYF. This chain links TRBV29-1 with TRBJ2-3; 13 bases match TRBD2. Looked up from germline, CDR1 is SQVTM and CDR2 is ANQGSEA. V lost 7 bases and J lost 6; bases outside the gene matches: 4. This CDR3 region has 13 residues.

The rearrangement links TRBV4-2 to TRBJ2-7; 8 bases match TRBD2. The V gene's germline CDR1 is LGHNA and CDR2 YNFKEQ. J gave up 5 bases and V 0 bases, and 9 bases lay outside the gene matches. The CDR3 contains 16 residues. The CDR3, as DNA: TGTGCCAGCAGCCAAGAGTGGCCGGGAGGGATCCACGAGCAGTACTTC. This translates into CASSQEWPGGIHEQYF.

This clone appeared a single time. This sequence joins TRBV7-9 and TRBJ1-2, with unresolved D. Per germline, CDR1 SEHNR and CDR2 FQNEAQ (reference sequence). The CDR3 spans 13 residues. The germline V and J ends were trimmed by 2 bases and 2 bases, with 6 bases remaining between them. The CDR3 spells CASSLFTNYGYTF. The CDR3 coding sequence is TGTGCCAGCAGCTTATTTACCAACTATGGCTACACCTTC.